The present entry profiles one TCR beta chain with its context. Antigen unknown. The data are from a study of T cell responses to AZD1222 COVID-19 vaccine. Study-level results: Clonal diversity may have been underestimated, and the donors were mostly white British, with more females than males. Distributed over spike, vaccine-associated CD4 TCRs predominated at 160-218 and 743-854.

Germline CDR1 and CDR2: SGHRS and YFSETQ. V gave up 0 bases and J gave up 6 bases; unmatched junction bases: 9. The CDR3 runs 15 residues. Assay used: immunoSEQ multiplex PCR; TCRdb lists only in-frame clones, some missing. Altogether 100,000 to 150,000 clones are present, 87% being singletons, with the ten largest covering about 10%. This TCR came from an adult in good health. The genes are TRBV5-1 and TRBJ2-7; TRBD2 aligns across 7 bases. The input for sequencing was peripheral blood, taken on day 0 of AZD1222 vaccination. For the CDR3, the DNA is TGCGCCAGCAGCTTGGTAGAGGGGAGGGCAGGCGAGCAGTACTTC. This codes for CASSLVEGRAGEQYF.